What follows are 23 T cell receptor beta chains derived from one specimen sequenced in a study of Ad26.COV2.S vaccination and SARS-CoV-2 variants. The assay was immunoSEQ multiplex PCR, and TCRdb's table has in-frame clones only and misses some. Found here are about 410,000 clones, approximately 90% of them singletons; the top ten hold 1.5% to 2%. Described treatment: around 19 received Ad26.COV2.S at low or high dose, single or two shots; about five received placebo; per-sample allocation not given. The samples date from day 63 after the first vaccine or placebo injection. The sequencing used peripheral blood, collected in a trial of Ad26.COV2.S vaccine versus placebo. These receptors all come from a person aged 18-60 years who received the Ad26.COV2.S COVID-19 vaccine or a placebo.

The chain carries TRBV3-1 (or the pseudogene TRBV3-2) and TRBJ1-4; TRBD1 matches at 9 bases. There are 15 residues in the CDR3. V lost 2 bases and J lost 7; bases outside the gene matches: 5. Germline V gene sequence: CDR1 LGHDT, CDR2 YNNKEL (reference sequence). The CDR3 DNA is TGTGCCAGCAGCCAAAACAGGGGGCCGGTTGAAAAACTGTTTTTT. Its translation is CASSQNRGPVEKLFF.

The chain is built from TRBV3-1 (or the pseudogene TRBV3-2) and TRBJ2-4; 13 bases align to TRBD2. Looked up from germline, CDR1 is LGHDT and CDR2 is YNNKEL (reference sequence). CDR3 length: 19 residues. The V segment lost 2 bases and the J segment 2 bases; nucleotides outside the gene matches: 9. The CDR3 bases are TGTGCCAGCAGCCAACTGACTAGCGGGAGGAGTGTTTCCAAAAACATTCAGTACTTC. This encodes CASSQLTSGRSVSKNIQYF.

The rearrangement uses TRBV29-1 and TRBJ1-1; TRBD1 might be the D (5 bases). This CDR3 has 13 residues. Per the germline V gene, CDR1 is SQVTM and CDR2 is ANQGSEA. V lost 4 bases and J lost 4, with 13 bases in between. The CDR3 sequence: CSVAFTGGTEAFF. CDR3 coding DNA: TGCAGCGTTGCGTTCACGGGGGGCACTGAAGCTTTCTTT.

The chain employs TRBV30 and TRBJ1-3, with TRBD1 identical over 7 bases. This CDR3 is built from 16 residues. V trimming: 2 bases; J trimming: 0 bases; junction bases outside the gene matches: 7. Germline CDR1 GTSNPN, CDR2 SVGIG (reference sequence). The CDR3 spells CAWSNPDRTSGNTIYF. The CDR3 DNA is TGTGCCTGGAGTAACCCGGACAGGACCTCTGGAAACACCATATATTTT.

The chain employs TRBV10-1 and TRBJ2-1; 10 bases line up with TRBD1. Germline V gene data show CDR1 as WNHNN and CDR2 as SYGVQD (reference sequence). There are 14 residues in the CDR3. With 8 bases clipped from V and 7 bases from J, the junction kept 8 bases outside the gene matches. The CDR3 region has the DNA TGCGCCAGCCATAGACAGGGGGCAAGGAATGAGCAGTTCTTC. Translated, it gives CASHRQGARNEQFF.

This sequence joins TRBV19 and TRBJ2-2, with TRBD2 identical over 7 bases. The CDR3 extends over 16 amino acids. The V gene's germline CDR1 is LNHDA and CDR2 SQIVND (reference sequence). Trimming took 4 bases from V and 6 from J; bases not matched to a gene: 11. CDR3 in DNA: TGTGCCAGTAGTAGAGGAGGCGGGGGTGGGCCCGGGGAGCTGTTTTTT. Translating gives CASSRGGGGGPGELFF. Full variable domain (outside the CDR3, taken from reference TRBV19 and TRBJ2-2): DGGITQSPKYLFRKEGQNVTLSCEQNLNHDAMYWYRQDPGQGLRLIYYSQIVNDFQKGDIAEGYSVSREKKESFPLTVTSAQKNPTAFYLCASSRGGGGGPGELFFGEGSRLTVL.

The rearrangement uses TRBV5-1 and TRBJ2-2; D is uncertain. There are 12 residues in the CDR3. The V end lost 4 bases, the J end lost 9 bases, and 10 bases lay between the germline ends. CDR1 and CDR2 (germline): SGHRS, YFSETQ. The CDR3 region has the DNA TGCGCCAGCAGCCTTAGTAAGAGGGAGCTGTTTTTT. It encodes CASSLSKRELFF.

This clone has only one observation. The chain combines TRBV5-6 with TRBJ2-5; 9 bases line up with TRBD1. Germline V gene data show CDR1 as SGHDT and CDR2 as YYEEEE. The CDR3 length is 15 residues. V trimming: 4 bases; J trimming: 6 bases; junction bases outside the gene matches: 10. The CDR3 bases are TGTGCCAGCAGCCGGACCGGGACAGGGCAACAGACCCAGTACTTC. This sequence encodes CASSRTGTGQQTQYF.

This clone has only a few counts. The chain has TRBV6-5 and TRBJ1-3, with TRBD1 matching over 7 bases. Unmatched junction bases numbered 5, after V lost 2 bases and J lost 1 base. The CDR3 totals 16 residues. CDR1 MNHEY and CDR2 SVGAGI come from the germline V gene. CDR3 DNA sequence: TGTGCCAGCAGTTACGGAGGGGGCTGGTCTGGAAACACCATATATTTT. This translates into CASSYGGGWSGNTIYF.

The chain uses TRBV7-3 and TRBJ2-2; the match to TRBD2 covers 8 bases. The CDR3 has 16 residues. The V segment lost 5 bases and the J segment 4 bases; nucleotides outside the gene matches: 9. Germline V lookup: CDR1 SGHTA, CDR2 FQGTGA. The CDR3 DNA reads TGTGCCAGCAGCCCTCAGACTAGCGCAGGCACCGGGGAGCTGTTTTTT. Its protein product is CASSPQTSAGTGELFF. Together with reference TRBV7-3 and TRBJ2-2, the CDR3 gives the full variable domain: GAGVSQTPSNKVTEKGKYVELRCDPISGHTALYWYRQSLGQGPEFLIYFQGTGAADDSGLPNDRFFAVRPEGSVSTLKIQRTERGDSAVYLCASSPQTSAGTGELFFGEGSRLTVL.

V usage is TRBV28 and J usage is TRBJ2-3; TRBD2 matches at 7 bases. CDR3 length equals 13 residues. Per the germline V gene, CDR1 is MDHEN and CDR2 is SYDVKM. V was pared by 10 bases and J by 5 bases, with 9 bases of the junction left unmatched. The CDR3: CAIREGLRDTQYF. The CDR3 nucleotides read TGTGCCATCAGGGAGGGCCTCAGAGATACGCAGTATTTT.

The gene calls are TRBV27 and TRBJ2-5, with no clear D. Germline assignment: CDR1 MNHEY and CDR2 SMNVEV (reference sequence). This CDR3 spans 14 amino acids. V was shortened by 3 bases and J by 2 bases, with 10 bases between the two germline ends. CDR3 nucleotide sequence: TGTGCCAGCAGTTTTGCTTCTGGGCAAGAGACCCAGTACTTC. This translates into CASSFASGQETQYF.

The genes are TRBV6-5 and TRBJ2-1, with 11 positions matching TRBD2. The CDR3 consists of 15 residues. The germline V gene has CDR1 MNHEY and CDR2 SVGAGI. Trimming took 5 bases from V and 7 from J; bases not matched to a gene: 7. CDR3 sequence (DNA): TGTGCCAGCAGTATTAGCGGGAGGGCCTGGAATGAGCAGTTCTTC. This sequence encodes CASSISGRAWNEQFF.

Remarks on this clone: The same CDR3 also results from other DNA sequences found in this sample. This chain joins TRBV7-9 and TRBJ1-1; D call uncertain. Trimming removed 1 base from V and 0 bases from J, with 3 bases in between. Germline values: CDR1 SEHNR, CDR2 FQNEAQ (reference sequence). The CDR3 spans 13 residues. As DNA, the CDR3 is TGTGCCAGCAGCTTAGATATGAACACTGAAGCTTTCTTT. The encoded protein is CASSLDMNTEAFF. The full variable domain, completed using reference TRBV7-9 and TRBJ1-1, is DTGVSQNPRHKITKRGQNVTFRCDPISEHNRLYWYRQTLGQGPEFLTYFQNEAQLEKSRLLSDRFSAERPKGSFSTLEIQRTEQGDSAMYLCASSLDMNTEAFFGQGTRLTVV.

The rearrangement links TRBV28 to TRBJ2-3; D unresolved. The CDR3 contains 11 residues. The V gene's germline CDR1 is MDHEN and CDR2 SYDVKM. The V end was cut by 6 bases, the J end by 0 bases, with 1 base between. The DNA for the CDR3 is TGTGCCAGCAGCAGCACAGATACGCAGTATTTT. Its translation is CASSSTDTQYF.

This clone came up once. The rearrangement joins TRBV19 to TRBJ1-5; D ambiguous. Deletions cut 11 bases from V and 5 bases from J, with 25 bases between. Germline V gene lookup returns CDR1 LNHDA and CDR2 SQIVND (reference sequence). The CDR3 consists of 16 residues. CDR3 sequence: CASKRQVNLIDQPQHF. The CDR3 DNA follows: TGTGCCTCCAAAAGGCAGGTAAATTTAATAGATCAGCCCCAGCATTTT.

This clone was detected a few times. V and J are TRBV28 and TRBJ2-7; D is ambiguous. CDR1 and CDR2 from the germline V gene are MDHEN and SYDVKM. CDR3 length: 11 amino acids. V dropped 5 bases and J dropped 6 bases, with 8 bases sitting between them. The CDR3 here is CASSAYSEQYF. CDR3 in DNA: TGTGCCAGCAGTGCCTACAGCGAGCAGTACTTC. Together with reference TRBV28 and TRBJ2-7, the CDR3 gives the full variable domain: DVKVTQSSRYLVKRTGEKVFLECVQDMDHENMFWYRQDPGLGLRLIYFSYDVKMKEKGDIPEGYSVSREKKERFSLILESASTNQTSMYLCASSAYSEQYFGPGTRLTVT.

The chain has TRBV11-1 and TRBJ2-1; D is perhaps TRBD2 (5 bases). CDR1 and CDR2 from the germline V gene are SGHAT and FQDESV (reference sequence). The germline V and J ends were trimmed by 2 bases and 8 bases, with 13 bases remaining between them. CDR3 length: 14 amino acids. CDR3 DNA: TGTGCCAGCAGCTTACTACTAGGTAACGATGAGCAGTTCTTC. Translating it yields CASSLLLGNDEQFF.

The chain employs TRBV28 and TRBJ2-1; 13 bases line up with TRBD2. Germline loops: CDR1 MDHEN, CDR2 SYDVKM. J lost 6 bases, V lost 8 bases, and 1 base had no gene match. The CDR3 loop spans 13 amino acids. The CDR3 region is CASRTSGSNEQFF. The CDR3 region has the DNA TGTGCCAGCCGGACTAGCGGGAGCAATGAGCAGTTCTTC. The whole variable domain, filled in from reference TRBV28 and TRBJ2-1, reads DVKVTQSSRYLVKRTGEKVFLECVQDMDHENMFWYRQDPGLGLRLIYFSYDVKMKEKGDIPEGYSVSREKKERFSLILESASTNQTSMYLCASRTSGSNEQFFGPGTRLTVL.

The chain joins TRBV19 to TRBJ2-7; weak D call: TRBD2 (5 bases). CDR1 LNHDA and CDR2 SQIVND come from the germline V gene (reference sequence). The CDR3 contains 18 residues. V lost 1 base to trimming and J lost 3 bases, with 22 bases between them. Here the CDR3 DNA reads TGTGCCAGTAGTATAGCCTCGTCCCCCTTAAGCGGCCACTACGAGCAGTACTTC. This codes for CASSIASSPLSGHYEQYF.

This sequence joins TRBV6-5 and TRBJ1-2; 9 bases are shared with TRBD1. CDR1 MNHEY and CDR2 SVGAGI come from the germline V gene. The CDR3 consists of 15 residues. The trim removed 7 bases at V and 8 bases at J, leaving 14 bases unmatched. The CDR3 reads CASKTSGTGLPGYTF. The CDR3 region has the DNA TGTGCCAGCAAAACATCCGGGACAGGGCTTCCCGGCTACACCTTC.

The rearrangement joins TRBV18 to TRBJ1-1; tentative D call: TRBD1 (6 bases). The V gene's germline CDR1 is KGHSH and CDR2 LQKENI. This CDR3 contains 15 residues. With 3 bases removed from V and 7 bases from J, the gap between germline ends came to 18 bases. As DNA, the CDR3 is TGTGCCAGCTCACCCTCCGCGGGGGCGGGGAGTGAAGCTTTCTTT. It codes for CASSPSAGAGSEAFF.

The chain recombines TRBV6-2 or TRBV6-3 with TRBJ1-5; D uncertain. Looked up from germline, CDR1 is MNHEY and CDR2 is SVGEGT. CDR3 length equals 15 residues. Trimming pared 3 bases from V and 0 bases from J, leaving 9 bases between. The CDR3 DNA follows: TGTGCCAGCAGTTATCGGGGTTTTAGCAATCAGCCCCAGCATTTT. It encodes CASSYRGFSNQPQHF.